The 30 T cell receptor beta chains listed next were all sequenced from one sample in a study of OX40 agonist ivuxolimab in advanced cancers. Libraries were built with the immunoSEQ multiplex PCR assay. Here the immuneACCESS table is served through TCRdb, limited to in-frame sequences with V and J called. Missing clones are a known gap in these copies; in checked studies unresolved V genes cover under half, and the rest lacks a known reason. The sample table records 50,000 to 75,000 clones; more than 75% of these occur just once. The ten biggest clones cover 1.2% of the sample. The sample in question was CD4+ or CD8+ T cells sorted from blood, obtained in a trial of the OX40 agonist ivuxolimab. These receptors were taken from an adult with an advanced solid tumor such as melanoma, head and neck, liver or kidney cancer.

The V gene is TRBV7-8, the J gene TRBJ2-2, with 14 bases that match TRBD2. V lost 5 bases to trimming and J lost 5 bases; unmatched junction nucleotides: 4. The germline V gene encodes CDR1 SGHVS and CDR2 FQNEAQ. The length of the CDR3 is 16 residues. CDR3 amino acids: CASSPGLAGVTGELFF. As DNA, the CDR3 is TGTGCCAGCAGCCCGGGACTAGCGGGAGTTACCGGGGAGCTGTTTTTT.

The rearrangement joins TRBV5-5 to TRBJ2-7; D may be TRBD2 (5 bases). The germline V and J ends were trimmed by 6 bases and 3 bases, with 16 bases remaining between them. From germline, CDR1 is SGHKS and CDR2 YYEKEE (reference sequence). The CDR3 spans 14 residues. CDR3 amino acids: CASTEHLGVYEQYF. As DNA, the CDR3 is TGTGCCAGCACCGAACACCTCGGGGTCTACGAGCAGTACTTC.

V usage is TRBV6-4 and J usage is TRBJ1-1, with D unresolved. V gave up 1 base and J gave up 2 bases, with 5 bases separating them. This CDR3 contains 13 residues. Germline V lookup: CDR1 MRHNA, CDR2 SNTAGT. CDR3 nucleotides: TGTGCCAGCAGTGACTTTGGAAACACTGAAGCTTTCTTT. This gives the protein CASSDFGNTEAFF.

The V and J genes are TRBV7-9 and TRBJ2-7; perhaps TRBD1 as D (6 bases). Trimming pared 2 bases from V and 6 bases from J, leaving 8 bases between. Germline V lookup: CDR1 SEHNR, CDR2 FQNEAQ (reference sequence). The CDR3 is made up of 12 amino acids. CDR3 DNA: TGTGCCAGCAGCTTACAGGGGACCGAGCAGTACTTC. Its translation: CASSLQGTEQYF.

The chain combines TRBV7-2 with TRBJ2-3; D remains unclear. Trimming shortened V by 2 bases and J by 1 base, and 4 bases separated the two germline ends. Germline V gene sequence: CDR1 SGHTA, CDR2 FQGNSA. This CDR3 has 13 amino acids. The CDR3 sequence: CASSLQGTDTQYF. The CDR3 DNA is TGTGCCAGCAGCTTACAGGGCACAGATACGCAGTATTTT.

For the CDR3, the DNA is TGTGCCAGCTGTACAGCGAACTACGAGCAGTACTTC. As protein: CASCTANYEQYF. This chain connects TRBV6-1 to TRBJ2-7; D unresolved. Germline CDR1 MNHNS, CDR2 SASEGT. V lost 8 bases, J lost 3 bases, and 11 bases lay in between. CDR3 length: 12 amino acids.

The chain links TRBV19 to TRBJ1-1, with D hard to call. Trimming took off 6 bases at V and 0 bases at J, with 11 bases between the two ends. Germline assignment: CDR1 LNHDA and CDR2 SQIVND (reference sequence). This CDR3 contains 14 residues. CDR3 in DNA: TGTGCCAGTAGCCTGGGAGGACTGAACACTGAAGCTTTCTTT. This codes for CASSLGGLNTEAFF.

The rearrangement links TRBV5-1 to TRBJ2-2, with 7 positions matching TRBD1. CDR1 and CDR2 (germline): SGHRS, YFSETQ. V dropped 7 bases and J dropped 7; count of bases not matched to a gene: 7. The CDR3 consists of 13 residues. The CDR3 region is CASREGAGGELFF. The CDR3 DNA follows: TGCGCCAGCCGTGAGGGGGCTGGCGGGGAGCTGTTTTTT.

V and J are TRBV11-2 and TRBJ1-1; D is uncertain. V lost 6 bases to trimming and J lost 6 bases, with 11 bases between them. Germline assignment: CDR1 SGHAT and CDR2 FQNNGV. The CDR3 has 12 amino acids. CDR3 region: CASSPPPAEAFF. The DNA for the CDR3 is TGTGCCAGCAGTCCCCCCCCGGCTGAAGCTTTCTTT.

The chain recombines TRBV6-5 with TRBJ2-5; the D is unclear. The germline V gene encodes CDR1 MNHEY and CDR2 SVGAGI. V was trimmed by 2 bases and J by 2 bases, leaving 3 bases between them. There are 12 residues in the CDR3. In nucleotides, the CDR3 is TGTGCCAGCAGTTACAGACAAGAGACCCAGTACTTC. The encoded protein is CASSYRQETQYF.

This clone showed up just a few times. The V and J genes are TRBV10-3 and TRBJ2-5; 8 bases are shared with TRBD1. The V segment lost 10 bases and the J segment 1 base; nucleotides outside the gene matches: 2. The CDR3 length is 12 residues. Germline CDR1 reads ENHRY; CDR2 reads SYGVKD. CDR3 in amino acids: CATGQGQETQYF. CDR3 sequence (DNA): TGTGCCACCGGACAGGGCCAAGAGACCCAGTACTTC.

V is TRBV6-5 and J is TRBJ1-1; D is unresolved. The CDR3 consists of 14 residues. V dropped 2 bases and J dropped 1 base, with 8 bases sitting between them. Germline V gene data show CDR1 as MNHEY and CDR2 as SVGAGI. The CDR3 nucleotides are TGTGCCAGCAGTTACGGCCCGGGGAACACTGAAGCTTTCTTT. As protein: CASSYGPGNTEAFF.

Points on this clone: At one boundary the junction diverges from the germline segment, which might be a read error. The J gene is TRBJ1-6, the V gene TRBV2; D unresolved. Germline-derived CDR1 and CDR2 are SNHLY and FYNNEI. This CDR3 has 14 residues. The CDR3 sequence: CASSDQANNSLLHF. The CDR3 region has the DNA TGTGCCAGCAGTGACCAGGCAAATAATTCACTCCTCCACTTT.

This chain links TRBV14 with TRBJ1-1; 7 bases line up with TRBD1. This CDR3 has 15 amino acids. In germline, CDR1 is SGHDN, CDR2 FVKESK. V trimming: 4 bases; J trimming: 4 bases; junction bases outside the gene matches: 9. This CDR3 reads CASSLMTGLGTEAFF. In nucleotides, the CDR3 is TGTGCCAGCAGCCTTATGACAGGGTTGGGCACTGAAGCTTTCTTT.

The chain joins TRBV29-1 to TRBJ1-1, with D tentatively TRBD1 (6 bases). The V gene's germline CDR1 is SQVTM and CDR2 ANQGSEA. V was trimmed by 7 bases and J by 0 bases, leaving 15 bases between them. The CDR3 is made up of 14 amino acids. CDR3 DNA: TGCAGCGCCATACGGACAGCCTTGAACACTGAAGCTTTCTTT. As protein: CSAIRTALNTEAFF. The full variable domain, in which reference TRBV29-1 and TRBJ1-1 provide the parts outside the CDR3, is SAVISQKPSRDICQRGTSLTIQCQVDSQVTMMFWYRQQPGQSLTLIATANQGSEATYESGFVIDKFPISRPNLTFSTLTVSNMSPEDSSIYLCSAIRTALNTEAFFGQGTRLTVV.

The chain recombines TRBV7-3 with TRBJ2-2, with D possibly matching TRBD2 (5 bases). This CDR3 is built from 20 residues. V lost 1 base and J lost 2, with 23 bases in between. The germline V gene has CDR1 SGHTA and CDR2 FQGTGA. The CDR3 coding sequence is TGTGCCAGCAGCTTAAGACCCCGCGGTCGTGGGGAGTTAAACACCGGGGAGCTGTTTTTT. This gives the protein CASSLRPRGRGELNTGELFF.

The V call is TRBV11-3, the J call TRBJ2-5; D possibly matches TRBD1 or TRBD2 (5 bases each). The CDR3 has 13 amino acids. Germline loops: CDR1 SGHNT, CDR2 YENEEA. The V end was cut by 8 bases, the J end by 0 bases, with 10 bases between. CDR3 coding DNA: TGTGCCAGCGCCGGGGCGGACCAAGAGACCCAGTACTTC. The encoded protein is CASAGADQETQYF.

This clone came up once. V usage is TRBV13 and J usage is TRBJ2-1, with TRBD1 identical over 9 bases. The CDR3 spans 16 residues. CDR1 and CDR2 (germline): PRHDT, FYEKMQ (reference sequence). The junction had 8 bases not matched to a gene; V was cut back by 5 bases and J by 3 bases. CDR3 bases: TGTGCCAGCAGCGCGAACAGGGGGCTTAGCTACAATGAGCAGTTCTTC. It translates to CASSANRGLSYNEQFF.

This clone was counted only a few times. In DNA form, the CDR3 reads TGTGCCAGCACCTTCACTGAGAACACTGAAGCTTTCTTT. As protein: CASTFTENTEAFF. The chain combines TRBV6-6 with TRBJ1-1, with D unresolved. V shed 7 bases and J shed 1 base, with 10 bases lying between them. This CDR3 has 13 residues. Germline CDR1 MNHNY, CDR2 SVGAGI (reference sequence).

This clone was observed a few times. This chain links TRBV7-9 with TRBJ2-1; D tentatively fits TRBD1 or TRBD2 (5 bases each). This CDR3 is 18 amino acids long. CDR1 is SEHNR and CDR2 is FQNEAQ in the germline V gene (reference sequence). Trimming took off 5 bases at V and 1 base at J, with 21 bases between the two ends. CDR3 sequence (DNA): TGTGCCAGCAGCCCAAGCTTGGGACGGGCCATTTCCTACAATGAGCAGTTCTTC. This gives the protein CASSPSLGRAISYNEQFF.

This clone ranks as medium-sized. CDR3 in amino acids: CAISESALRGNSPLHF. CDR3 sequence (DNA): TGTGCCATCAGTGAGTCGGCTCTTCGGGGTAATTCACCCCTCCACTTT. The rearrangement joins TRBV10-3 to TRBJ1-6; D is uncertain. Between the trimmed V and J ends, which lost 0 bases and 6 bases, there was a span of 12 bases. Germline CDR1 is ENHRY and CDR2 is SYGVKD. The CDR3 has 16 amino acids.

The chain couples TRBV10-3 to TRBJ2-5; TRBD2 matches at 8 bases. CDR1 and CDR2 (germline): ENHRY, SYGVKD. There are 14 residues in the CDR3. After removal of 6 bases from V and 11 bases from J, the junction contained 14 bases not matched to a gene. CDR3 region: CAIRTDGRASEQYF. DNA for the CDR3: TGTGCCATCAGGACGGACGGGAGGGCCTCGGAGCAGTACTTC.

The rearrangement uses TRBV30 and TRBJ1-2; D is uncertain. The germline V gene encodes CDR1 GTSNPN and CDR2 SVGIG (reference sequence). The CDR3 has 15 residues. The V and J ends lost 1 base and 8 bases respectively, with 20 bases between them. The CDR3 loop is CAWSGNSVASGGYTF. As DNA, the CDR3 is TGTGCCTGGAGTGGTAATTCTGTCGCGAGTGGCGGCTACACCTTC.

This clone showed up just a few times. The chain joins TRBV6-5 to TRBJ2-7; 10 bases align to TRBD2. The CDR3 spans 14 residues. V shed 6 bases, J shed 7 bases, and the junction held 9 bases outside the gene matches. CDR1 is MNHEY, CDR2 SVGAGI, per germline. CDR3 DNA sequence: TGTGCCAGCAGGGGGGCTAGCGGGAGTCGGGAGCAGTACTTC. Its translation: CASRGASGSREQYF.

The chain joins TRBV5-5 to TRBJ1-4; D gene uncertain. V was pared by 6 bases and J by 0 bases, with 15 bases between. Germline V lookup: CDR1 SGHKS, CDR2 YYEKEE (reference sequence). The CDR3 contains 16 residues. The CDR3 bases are TGTGCCAGCAACAATCGGTTCCCTGCAACTAATGAAAAACTGTTTTTT. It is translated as CASNNRFPATNEKLFF.

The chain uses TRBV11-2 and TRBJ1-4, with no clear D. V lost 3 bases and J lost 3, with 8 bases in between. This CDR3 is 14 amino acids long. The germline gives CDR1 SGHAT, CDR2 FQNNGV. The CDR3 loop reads CASSFLGANEKLFF. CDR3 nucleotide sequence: TGTGCCAGCAGCTTTCTGGGTGCTAATGAAAAACTGTTTTTT.

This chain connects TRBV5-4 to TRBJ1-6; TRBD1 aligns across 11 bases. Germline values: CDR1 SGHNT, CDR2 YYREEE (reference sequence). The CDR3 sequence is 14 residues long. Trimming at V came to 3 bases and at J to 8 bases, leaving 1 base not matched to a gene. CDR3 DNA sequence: TGTGCCAGCAGCTCGGGACAGGGGGATTCACCCCTCCACTTT. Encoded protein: CASSSGQGDSPLHF.

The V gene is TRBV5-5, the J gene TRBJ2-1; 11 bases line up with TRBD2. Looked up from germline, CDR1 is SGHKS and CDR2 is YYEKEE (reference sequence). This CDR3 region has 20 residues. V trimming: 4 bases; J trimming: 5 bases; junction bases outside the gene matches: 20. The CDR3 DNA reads TGTGCCAGCAGCACGAGACAGGGTCTCCCGGGACTAGCGGACGACAATGAGCAGTTCTTC. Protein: CASSTRQGLPGLADDNEQFF.

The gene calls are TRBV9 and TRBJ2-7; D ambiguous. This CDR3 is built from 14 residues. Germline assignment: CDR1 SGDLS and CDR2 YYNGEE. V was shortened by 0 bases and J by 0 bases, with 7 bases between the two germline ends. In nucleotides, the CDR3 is TGTGCCAGCAGCGTAGATCCGAGCTCCTACGAGCAGTACTTC. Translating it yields CASSVDPSSYEQYF. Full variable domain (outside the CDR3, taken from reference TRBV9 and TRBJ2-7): DSGVTQTPKHLITATGQRVTLRCSPRSGDLSVYWYQQSLDQGLQFLIQYYNGEERAKGNILERFSAQQFPDLHSELNLSSLELGDSALYFCASSVDPSSYEQYFGPGTRLTVT.

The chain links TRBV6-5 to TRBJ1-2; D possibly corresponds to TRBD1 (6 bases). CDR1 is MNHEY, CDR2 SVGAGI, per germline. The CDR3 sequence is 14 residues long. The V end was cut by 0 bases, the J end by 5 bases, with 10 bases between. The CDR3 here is CASSYSAQGYGYTF. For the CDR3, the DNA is TGTGCCAGCAGTTACTCGGCACAGGGATATGGCTACACCTTC.